This T cell receptor (beta chain) was sequenced for a study of T cell responses to AZD1222 COVID-19 vaccine. A word on this clone: Its antigen is as yet unknown.

Study-wide points: When two AZD1222 doses had been given, Spike-specific TCR breadth and depth rose.

Germline V gene lookup returns CDR1 LGHNA and CDR2 YSLEER. V lost 0 bases, J lost 7 bases, and 13 bases lay in between. This CDR3 has 14 amino acids. The assay was immunoSEQ multiplex PCR, and TCRdb's table has in-frame clones only and misses some. This table holds some 150,000 clones, nearly 95% found once. The J gene is TRBJ2-7, the V gene TRBV4-3; D call uncertain. The clonotype originates from an adult who received the AZD1222 COVID-19 vaccine. The sequenced sample was peripheral blood, obtained 28 days after the second AZD1222 dose. CDR3 sequence: CASSQEWVAREQYF. In DNA form, the CDR3 reads TGCGCCAGCAGCCAAGAGTGGGTAGCCCGAGAGCAGTACTTC.